This T cell receptor (beta chain) was recovered during a study of cytomegalovirus exposure and HLA in healthy donors. Study-level findings and limits: Common viral pathogens seemed to be connected with several of the most significant clusters, according to a later analysis.

All donors participated as healthy donors of bone marrow. With regard to this clone: Its antigen remains unknown.

Looked up from germline, CDR1 is KGHSH and CDR2 is LQKENI. Trimming shortened V by 3 bases and J by 5 bases, and 16 bases separated the two germline ends. The CDR3 is 15 residues long. Primers included in the PCR were 60 Vbeta and 13 Jbeta primers. Produced via immunoSEQ multiplex PCR; TCRdb's table is partial and in-frame only. Seen here are 90,000 to 120,000 clones, about 68% observed once, and the top ten hold around an eighth. Sequencing used PBMCs. The receptor was derived from a male donor in good health and CMV-seropositive. This chain links TRBV18 with TRBJ1-1; no clear D. The CDR3 nucleotides are TGTGCCAGCTCACCCCGGGGAGGGTCGGGGACTGAAGCTTTCTTT. The encoded protein is CASSPRGGSGTEAFF.